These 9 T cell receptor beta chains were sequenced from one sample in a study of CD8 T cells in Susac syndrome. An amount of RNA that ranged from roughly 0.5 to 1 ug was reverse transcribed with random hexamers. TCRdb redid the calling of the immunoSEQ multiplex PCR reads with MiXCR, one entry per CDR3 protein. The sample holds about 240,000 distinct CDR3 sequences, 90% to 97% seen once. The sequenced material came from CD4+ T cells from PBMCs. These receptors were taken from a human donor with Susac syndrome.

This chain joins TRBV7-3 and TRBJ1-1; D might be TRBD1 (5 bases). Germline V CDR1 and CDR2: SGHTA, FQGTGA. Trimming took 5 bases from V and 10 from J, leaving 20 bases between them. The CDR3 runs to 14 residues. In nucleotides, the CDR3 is TGTGCCAGCAGCCAGAGAGGGTTAGGGGACGGAGCTTTCTTT. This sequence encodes CASSQRGLGDGAFF. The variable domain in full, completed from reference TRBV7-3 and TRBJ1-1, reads GAGVSQTPSNKVTEKGKYVELRCDPISGHTALYWYRQSLGQGPEFLIYFQGTGAADDSGLPNDRFFAVRPEGSVSTLKIQRTERGDSAVYLCASSQRGLGDGAFFGQGTRLTVV.

CDR3 bases: TGTGCCTGGAAACAACCGGGACTGCGGTCGATGGAGACCCAGTACTTC. Amino acids: CAWKQPGLRSMETQYF. This rearrangement joins TRBV30 to TRBJ2-5; perhaps TRBD2 as D (6 bases). Germline CDR1 reads GTSNPN; CDR2 reads SVGIG (reference sequence). The CDR3 has 16 amino acids. Between the trimmed V and J ends, which lost 4 bases and 5 bases, there was a span of 23 bases.

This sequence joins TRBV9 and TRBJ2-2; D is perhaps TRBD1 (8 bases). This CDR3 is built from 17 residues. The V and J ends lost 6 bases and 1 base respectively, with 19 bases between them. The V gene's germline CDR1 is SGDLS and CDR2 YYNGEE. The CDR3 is CASTGGRGQENTGELFF. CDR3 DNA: TGTGCCAGCACCGGGGGGCGGGGACAGGAGAACACCGGGGAGCTGTTTTTT.

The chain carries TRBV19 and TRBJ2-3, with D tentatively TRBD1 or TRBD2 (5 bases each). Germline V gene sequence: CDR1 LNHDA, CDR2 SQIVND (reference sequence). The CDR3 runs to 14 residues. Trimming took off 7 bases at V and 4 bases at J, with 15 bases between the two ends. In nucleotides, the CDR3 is TGTGCCAGTATTGGGGACGGGCTCTCAGATACGCAGTATTTT. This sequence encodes CASIGDGLSDTQYF.

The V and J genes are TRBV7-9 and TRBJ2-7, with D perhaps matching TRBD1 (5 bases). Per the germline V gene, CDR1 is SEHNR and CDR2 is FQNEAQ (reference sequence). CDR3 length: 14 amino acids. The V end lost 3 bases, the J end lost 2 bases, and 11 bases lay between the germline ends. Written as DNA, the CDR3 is TGTGCCAGCAGCTTTGCAGGGAATACCTACGAGCAGTACTTC. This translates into CASSFAGNTYEQYF.

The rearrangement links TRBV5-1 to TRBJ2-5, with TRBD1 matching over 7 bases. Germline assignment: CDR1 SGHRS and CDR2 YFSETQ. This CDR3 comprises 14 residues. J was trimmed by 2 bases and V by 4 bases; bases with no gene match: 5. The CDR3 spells CASSIEGQQETQYF. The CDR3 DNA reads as TGCGCCAGCAGCATAGAGGGACAGCAAGAGACCCAGTACTTC.

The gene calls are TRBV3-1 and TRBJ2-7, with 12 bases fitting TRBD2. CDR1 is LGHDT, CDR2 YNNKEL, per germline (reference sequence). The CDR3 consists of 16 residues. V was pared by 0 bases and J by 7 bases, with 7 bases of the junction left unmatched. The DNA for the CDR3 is TGTGCCAGCAGCCAAGATCCGACTAGCGGGAGCCGGGAGCAGTACTTC. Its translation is CASSQDPTSGSREQYF.

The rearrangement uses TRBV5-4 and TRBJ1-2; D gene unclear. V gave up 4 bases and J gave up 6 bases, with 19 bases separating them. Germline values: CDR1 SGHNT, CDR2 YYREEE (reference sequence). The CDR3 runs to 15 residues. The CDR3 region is CASSPRLSNWDGYTF. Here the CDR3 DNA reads TGTGCCAGCAGCCCTCGATTGTCAAACTGGGATGGCTACACCTTC. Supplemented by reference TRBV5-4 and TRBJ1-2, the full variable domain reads ETGVTQSPTHLIKTRGQQVTLRCSSQSGHNTVSWYQQALGQGPQFIFQYYREEENGRGNFPPRFSGLQFPNYSSELNVNALELDDSALYLCASSPRLSNWDGYTFGSGTRLTVV.

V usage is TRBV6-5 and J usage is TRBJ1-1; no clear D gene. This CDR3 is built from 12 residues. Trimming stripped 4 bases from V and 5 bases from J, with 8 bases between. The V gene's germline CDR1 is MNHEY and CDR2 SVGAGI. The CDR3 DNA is TGTGCCAGCAGTTCAAGCCCAACTGAAGCTTTCTTT. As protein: CASSSSPTEAFF.